A single sample is the source of the 10 T cell receptor beta chains below, sequenced in a study of patients and donors after allogeneic stem cell transplantation. TCRdb re-called the RT-PCR reads with MiXCR, one entry per CDR3 protein. The profile covers some 10,000 distinct CDR3 sequences, with about 4% appearing a single time and just under 20% taken by the ten largest. The specimen was blood, either unsorted or a sorted T cell fraction (not recorded which). These receptors were collected from a human donor who was either an allogeneic HSCT recipient or a stem cell or donor lymphocyte infusion donor (not recorded which). It is not recorded whose cells these are; they may come from a transplant donor.

This clonotype has a count of ten or more. V and J are TRBV20-1 and TRBJ2-7; 11 bases are shared with TRBD2. Germline assignment: CDR1 DFQATT and CDR2 SNEGSKA (reference sequence). This CDR3 spans 14 amino acids. The CDR3 DNA follows: TGCAGCGAGACAAGACTAGCGGGGCCCTACGAGCAGTACTTC. Amino acid sequence: CSETRLAGPYEQYF.

Sample share makes this clonotype medium-sized. V and J are TRBV12-3 or TRBV12-4 and TRBJ1-2; D ambiguous. V was trimmed by 2 bases and J by 6 bases, leaving 7 bases between them. The CDR3 extends over 12 amino acids. This chain's CDR3 is CASSLLGNGYTF. CDR3 coding DNA: TGTGCCAGCAGTTTATTGGGGAATGGCTACACCTTC.

This clonotype was counted many times. V is TRBV29-1 and J is TRBJ2-2, with D hard to call. V lost 4 bases to trimming and J lost 3 bases, with 6 bases between them. Per germline, CDR1 SQVTM and CDR2 ANQGSEA. The CDR3 extends over 12 amino acids. CDR3 DNA sequence: TGCAGCGTTGTTGGCTACACCGGGGAGCTGTTTTTT. Encoded protein: CSVVGYTGELFF.

By share of the sample, this clonotype is medium-sized (0.01 to 0.1%). J is TRBJ2-2 and V is TRBV5-1; TRBD2 aligns across 7 bases. Germline V gives CDR1 SGHRS, CDR2 YFSETQ. CDR3 length: 13 amino acids. J gave up 7 bases and V 4 bases, and 4 bases lay outside the gene matches. For the CDR3, the DNA is TGCGCCAGCAGCACCTTAGCGGGCGGGGAGCTGTTTTTT. Residues: CASSTLAGGELFF.

Many counts were recorded for this clonotype. V and J are TRBV20-1 and TRBJ2-5; possibly TRBD1 for D (5 bases). V was shortened by 7 bases and J by 5 bases, with 11 bases between the two germline ends. Germline V lookup: CDR1 DFQATT, CDR2 SNEGSKA (reference sequence). CDR3 length: 11 amino acids. In DNA, the CDR3 is TGCAGTGTTAAGTGGGGCGAGACCCAGTACTTC. This translates into CSVKWGETQYF.

Many counts were recorded for this clonotype. The chain recombines TRBV24-1 with TRBJ2-3; D not certain. The CDR3 extends over 12 amino acids. The germline CDR1 and CDR2 sequences are KGHDR and SFDVKD. Trimming cost V 3 bases and J 7 bases, with 7 bases left between them. CDR3 protein: CATSDRLYTQYF. DNA for the CDR3: TGTGCCACCAGTGATCGACTCTATACGCAGTATTTT.

By share, this clonotype counts as medium-sized. This chain connects TRBV10-3 to TRBJ2-3, with TRBD2 matching over 10 bases. Per the germline V gene, CDR1 is ENHRY and CDR2 is SYGVKD. The CDR3 sequence is 14 residues long. The V and J ends lost 2 bases and 6 bases, in that order; junction bases with no gene match: 2. The CDR3 region has the DNA TGTGCCATCAGTGAGAGCGGGAGGGAGGATACGCAGTATTTT. Its translation: CAISESGREDTQYF.

This clonotype was recorded many times. The chain recombines TRBV12-3 or TRBV12-4 with TRBJ1-2; D is unresolved. There are 12 residues in the CDR3. V lost 3 bases, J lost 3 bases, and 5 bases lay in between. CDR3 residues: CASSFSDYGYTF. The DNA of the CDR3 is TGTGCCAGCAGTTTTTCCGACTATGGCTACACCTTC.

In this sample, this clonotype turned up many times. The genes are TRBV2 and TRBJ2-7; D not certain. The length of the CDR3 is 13 residues. Germline V lookup: CDR1 SNHLY, CDR2 FYNNEI. V lost 5 bases, J lost 4 bases, and 12 bases lay in between. CDR3 amino acids: CASSRLEFYEQYF. The CDR3 coding sequence is TGTGCCAGCAGTAGGCTAGAATTTTACGAGCAGTACTTC.

This clonotype was found many times. The chain recombines TRBV6-5 with TRBJ2-3, with D unresolved. V gave up 2 bases and J gave up 0 bases, with 6 bases separating them. The CDR3 has 14 residues. Germline assignment: CDR1 MNHEY and CDR2 SVGAGI. This CDR3 is CASSYAISTDTQYF. The CDR3 nucleotides read TGTGCCAGCAGTTACGCAATTAGCACAGATACGCAGTATTTT.